Here is one T cell receptor (beta chain) with its context. What it binds is unknown. This sample is part of a study of Graves' ophthalmopathy and Graves' hyperthyroidism. Study results and limitations: Most expanded clonotypes from thyroid (those above 0.001 frequency) were also found in blood.

Amplified material comprised TCR beta CDR3 regions derived from RNA transcripts. Second-round multiplex PCR came after a first-round RT-PCR that employed HTBI primers. TCRdb redid the calling of the multiplex PCR reads with MiXCR, one entry per CDR3 protein. The profile shows about 740,000 distinct CDR3 sequences, 35% to 50% of them singletons. The sequenced material came from peripheral blood. The sequence derives from an adult man with Graves' ophthalmopathy.

The CDR3 bases are TGTGCCAGCAGAGTCGGTGGGAAGGGAGCTGGGGCCAACGTCCTGACTTTC. Its protein product is CASRVGGKGAGANVLTF. The gene calls are TRBV2 and TRBJ2-6; D is possibly TRBD2 (5 bases). The CDR3 covers 17 residues. V lost 6 bases and J lost 2, with 17 bases in between. Germline V gene lookup returns CDR1 SNHLY and CDR2 FYNNEI.